This T cell receptor beta chain was identified during a study of breast tumors, draining lymph nodes, adjacent tissues. The study's findings and limits: Luminal-like breast cancer showed significantly greater tumor-nontumor repertoire similarity than basal-like breast cancer did. Tumors had less TCR diversity than lymph nodes, more than nontumor tissue. The data were judged consistent with most tumor T cells coming from lymph node and expanding in tumor.

This CDR3 is built from 14 residues. The germline V gene encodes CDR1 LNHDA and CDR2 SQIVND (reference sequence). The trim removed 3 bases at V and 9 bases at J, leaving 9 bases unmatched. With regard to this clonotype: Its specificity is unknown.

Axillary draining lymph nodes of breast cancer patients supplied the node samples. TCRdb reprocessed the multiplex PCR reads with MiXCR, giving one entry per CDR3 protein. Of about 230,000 distinct CDR3 sequences listed, approximately 30% are singletons. The chain uses TRBV19 and TRBJ2-5; 8 nucleotides match TRBD1. This TCR derives from a female donor with breast cancer. Some clones in this sample may be carry-over from other donors' samples. Sequenced input: axillary lymph node tissue. The CDR3 sequence is CASSIRQGNQPQYF. The CDR3 DNA reads as TGTGCCAGTAGTATTCGACAGGGGAATCAGCCCCAGTACTTC.